This paragraph reports one T cell receptor beta chain. This sample was included in a study of cytomegalovirus exposure and HLA in healthy donors. PCR was performed using 60 Vbeta and 13 Jbeta primers. Generated by immunoSEQ multiplex PCR, the TCRdb table keeps only in-frame clones and is missing some. The table lists roughly 220,000 clones, about 74% of them singletons. V was pared by 3 bases and J by 2 bases, with 5 bases between. The CDR3 consists of 12 residues. In germline, CDR1 is SGHNT, CDR2 YENEEA. This sequence joins TRBV11-3 and TRBJ2-7; D might be TRBD2 (5 bases). The source is a woman aged 25 to 39 in good health and CMV-seronegative. Sequencing was performed on PBMCs. CDR3 amino acids: CASSFGAYEQYF. CDR3 nucleotides: TGTGCCAGCAGCTTCGGGGCCTACGAGCAGTACTTC.